A selection of T cell receptor beta chains follows, all from one sample in a study of Graves' ophthalmopathy and Graves' hyperthyroidism. MiXCR, run by TCRdb on the multiplex PCR reads, gives a single entry per CDR3 protein. In the table there are 300,000 to 350,000 distinct CDR3 sequences, around a sixth of which are singletons. The specimen was peripheral blood. Source of these receptors: an adult man with Graves' ophthalmopathy. Both conserved end residues are part of each CDR3. D genes are given only for firm matches. Clone sizes are given selectively: once, few, many, or a class where the clone is expanded.

13	-	many	TRBV27	TRBJ1-5	TGTGCCAGCAGTCACAGGGATAATCAGCCCCAGCATTTT	CASSHRDNQPQHF
15	TRBD2	many	TRBV14	TRBJ2-7	TGTGCCAGCAGCGGTGGACTAGCGGGAGTCGGCGAGCAGTACTTC	CASSGGLAGVGEQYF
14	-	-	TRBV15	TRBJ2-5	TGTGCCACCAGCAGCTCGAGGGGGATCGAGACCCAGTACTTC	CATSSSRGIETQYF
14	-	many	TRBV3-1	TRBJ1-5	TGTGCCAGCAGCCAAATGATCGATAATCAGCCCCAGCATTTT	CASSQMIDNQPQHF
16	-	many	TRBV14	TRBJ2-7	TGTGCCAGCAGCCAAGTGGGCAACCCGAGCTCCTACGAGCAGTACTTC	CASSQVGNPSSYEQYF
15	-	many	TRBV28	TRBJ1-2	TGTGCCAGCAGCCGAAAAATCGGTGTTAACTATGGCTACACCTTC	CASSRKIGVNYGYTF
13	-	many	TRBV9	TRBJ2-5	TGTGCCAGCAGCGATGGCCTCCAAGAGACCCAGTACTTC	CASSDGLQETQYF
15	TRBD1	-	TRBV5-1	TRBJ1-2	TGCGCCAGCAGCTTTTTAACAGGGGGCTTCTATGGCTACACCTTC	CASSFLTGGFYGYTF
17	-	many	TRBV7-3	TRBJ2-2	TGTGCCAGCAGCGCCACTCCCCGGACTGTGGGAACCGGGGAGCTGTTTTTT	CASSATPRTVGTGELFF
14	-	many	TRBV12-3/TRBV12-4	TRBJ2-5	TGTGCCAGCAGTTTAATGGGGGCGAGAGAGACCCAGTACTTC	CASSLMGARETQYF
14	-	many	TRBV5-1	TRBJ2-7	TGCGCCAGCAGCTTATTAACAGGTTCCTACGAGCAGTACTTC	CASSLLTGSYEQYF
14	TRBD1	many	TRBV29-1	TRBJ2-7	TGCAGCGTTACCGAACCGGGACAGAACTACGAGCAGTACTTC	CSVTEPGQNYEQYF
15	TRBD1	-	TRBV6-2/TRBV6-3	TRBJ2-2	TGTGCCAGCAGGACAACAGGGGGCTGGGTCGGGGAGCTGTTTTTT	CASRTTGGWVGELFF
17	TRBD2	many	TRBV5-1	TRBJ2-7	TGCGCCAGCAGCTTGGTGGCTAGCGGAAGACTGGCCTACGAGCAGTACTTC	CASSLVASGRLAYEQYF
16	-	many	TRBV6-1	TRBJ1-3	TGTGCCAGCAGTGAAGCCTGGGGACGAGGTGGAAACACCATATATTTT	CASSEAWGRGGNTIYF
17	TRBD1	many	TRBV5-6	TRBJ2-5	TGTGCCAGCAGCTTAATGGTTGGGGACAGGGGCCAAGAGACCCAGTACTTC	CASSLMVGDRGQETQYF
14	TRBD1	many	TRBV18	TRBJ2-5	TGTGCCAGCTCACCGGGACAGGTCCAAGAGACCCAGTACTTC	CASSPGQVQETQYF
14	TRBD1	-	TRBV5-1	TRBJ2-7	TGCGCCAGCGCATCGACAGGGGGCTCCTACGAGCAGTACTTC	CASASTGGSYEQYF
15	TRBD2	many	TRBV18	TRBJ2-5	TGTGCCAGCAGCCCCGGACTAGCGGGACAAGAGACCCAGTACTTC	CASSPGLAGQETQYF
15	TRBD2	many	TRBV7-2	TRBJ2-2	TGTGCCAGTACGGGACTAGCGGGAAACACCGGGGAGCTGTTTTTT	CASTGLAGNTGELFF
12	TRBD1	many	TRBV30	TRBJ1-1	TGTGCCTGGGGGAGACAGGGGATTGAAGCTTTCTTT	CAWGRQGIEAFF
13	-	many	TRBV29-1	TRBJ2-7	TGCAGCGTTGAAATTGTCCTCTTTGGTGAGCAGTACTTC	CSVEIVLFGEQYF
16	TRBD1	many	TRBV10-3	TRBJ2-7	TGTGCCATCGGGTCAGGGGACAGGGGAAATACCTACGAGCAGTACTTC	CAIGSGDRGNTYEQYF
16	-	many	TRBV5-1	TRBJ2-2	TGCGCCAGCAGCTCCCTAGGGGAGCCAAACACCGGGGAGCTGTTTTTT	CASSSLGEPNTGELFF
14	-	many	TRBV27	TRBJ1-5	TGTGCCGGACCTAGGATATCAAGGGGTCAGCCCCAGCATTTT	CAGPRISRGQPQHF
14	-	many	TRBV7-2	TRBJ1-6	TGTGCCAGCAGCTTAGGCCCGTATAATTCACCCCTCCACTTT	CASSLGPYNSPLHF
13	-	many	TRBV3-1	TRBJ2-5	TGTGCCAGCAGCCAAGGGAGAAAGAAGACCCAGTACTTC	CASSQGRKKTQYF
14	TRBD1	many	TRBV6-1	TRBJ1-2	TGTGCCAGCAGTGAAACAGGGGGCTACTTTGGCTACACCTTC	CASSETGGYFGYTF
16	TRBD1	few	TRBV12-3/TRBV12-4	TRBJ2-5	TGTGCCAGCAGTTTACCCCGGGGGACAGGGCGGGAGACCCAGTACTTC	CASSLPRGTGRETQYF
12	-	many	TRBV6-1	TRBJ1-1	TGTGCCAGCAGACGGGACCCCGAATCGGCTTTCTTT	CASRRDPESAFF
13	-	many	TRBV12-3/TRBV12-4	TRBJ1-1	TGTGCCAGCAGTTTTGCAGGGGACACTGAAGCTTTCTTT	CASSFAGDTEAFF
14	-	many	TRBV9	TRBJ2-4	TGTGCCAGCAGCTCCAGGGGTAACGGATACATTCAGTACTTC	CASSSRGNGYIQYF
15	TRBD1	many	TRBV6-5	TRBJ2-7	TGTGCCAGCAGCCCGGACAGGGGGGGGTTATACGAGCAGTACTTC	CASSPDRGGLYEQYF
14	-	many	TRBV4-2	TRBJ2-4	TGTGCCAGCAGCCAACGAAGCGGAGAAAACATTCAGTACTTC	CASSQRSGENIQYF
14	-	many	TRBV20-1	TRBJ2-7	TGCAGTGCTAGACCCTACCAGAGCCCCTACGAGCAGTACTTC	CSARPYQSPYEQYF
13	-	-	TRBV12-3/TRBV12-4	TRBJ1-6	TGTGCCAGCAGTTTGTATGATGATTCACCCCTCCACTTT	CASSLYDDSPLHF
15	TRBD2	-	TRBV20-1	TRBJ2-7	TGCAGTGCTAAGTCCCTAGCGGCTGGTTCCTACGAGCAGTACTTC	CSAKSLAAGSYEQYF